One sample yielded the 9 T cell receptor beta chains listed below, sequenced in a study of cytotoxic CD8 clonotypes in ibrutinib-treated CLL. The table came from immunoSEQ multiplex PCR; TCRdb's copy has only in-frame clones and leaves some out. The sample holds approximately 32,000 clones, almost 70% seen once. Sequenced material: PBMCs, taken before ibrutinib treatment. The origin of the receptors is a human donor with chronic lymphocytic leukemia.

V gene TRBV18 combines with J gene TRBJ1-2, with a weak D call TRBD1 (5 bases). This CDR3 comprises 14 residues. Germline-derived CDR1 and CDR2 are KGHSH and LQKENI. V was pared by 3 bases and J by 3 bases, with 11 bases between. The CDR3 DNA sequence: TGTGCCAGCTCACCTGCCGGGACGGACTATGGCTACACCTTC. Translated, it gives CASSPAGTDYGYTF.

The chain combines TRBV7-8 with TRBJ2-3; 9 nucleotides align to TRBD2. Trimming took 4 bases from V and 6 from J; bases not matched to a gene: 11. This CDR3 region has 16 residues. Germline CDR1 and CDR2: SGHVS and FQNEAQ. The CDR3 sequence is CASSSTLAGAGDTQYF. DNA of the CDR3: TGTGCCAGCAGCTCCACCTTAGCGGGGGCGGGGGATACGCAGTATTTT.

The chain combines TRBV5-5 with TRBJ1-2; 8 bases align to TRBD1. CDR3 length: 16 amino acids. The germline CDR1 and CDR2 sequences are SGHKS and YYEKEE (reference sequence). V shed 4 bases, J shed 1 base, and the junction held 9 bases outside the gene matches. The CDR3 nucleotides read TGTGCCAGCAGCCCGGAGGGACAGGTGATTAACTATGGCTACACCTTC. Its protein product is CASSPEGQVINYGYTF.

The chain couples TRBV2 to TRBJ2-7; a possible D gene is TRBD1 (5 bases). V dropped 2 bases and J dropped 2 bases, with 16 bases sitting between them. The germline V gene has CDR1 SNHLY and CDR2 FYNNEI. The CDR3 is 16 residues long. CDR3 sequence (DNA): TGTGCCAGCAGTGAACCGACAGAACCCACAACCTACGAGCAGTACTTC. This encodes CASSEPTEPTTYEQYF.

CDR3 in amino acids: CASSRTGLSSYEQYF. The CDR3 DNA sequence: TGTGCCAGCAGTCGGACAGGCTTGAGCTCCTACGAGCAGTACTTC. This chain connects TRBV27 to TRBJ2-7; 7 bases fit TRBD1. The CDR3 has 15 amino acids. Germline V CDR1 and CDR2: MNHEY, SMNVEV (reference sequence). The J segment lost 0 bases and the V segment lost 5 bases, leaving 7 bases of the junction unmatched.

The J gene is TRBJ1-2, the V gene TRBV11-2; 9 nucleotides agree with TRBD1. With V trimmed by 4 bases and J by 3 bases, 3 bases remained unmatched. CDR1 and CDR2 from the germline V gene are SGHAT and FQNNGV. The CDR3 totals 14 residues. The CDR3 nucleotides read TGTGCCAGCAGCTCGGGACAGGGAGACTATGGCTACACCTTC. Translation gives CASSSGQGDYGYTF.

The rearrangement links TRBV28 to TRBJ2-7; TRBD1 is a possible D gene (6 bases). Germline V gene data show CDR1 as MDHEN and CDR2 as SYDVKM. V lost 5 bases and J lost 3, with 17 bases in between. The CDR3 contains 15 residues. In nucleotides, the CDR3 is TGTGCCAGCAGTGCCTCAACAGGGATCAACTACGAGCAGTACTTC. This codes for CASSASTGINYEQYF.

The chain joins TRBV18 to TRBJ2-5, with D possibly TRBD2 on 5 matching bases. The CDR3 has 14 residues. Germline assignment: CDR1 KGHSH and CDR2 LQKENI. V lost 4 bases, J lost 5 bases, and 14 bases lay in between. The CDR3 DNA sequence: TGTGCCAGCTCACGGACGACTATGCGGGAGACCCAGTACTTC. This gives the protein CASSRTTMRETQYF.

This clone rates as medium-sized. The chain recombines TRBV7-9 with TRBJ1-6, with 10 nucleotides matching TRBD1. Germline assignment: CDR1 SEHNR and CDR2 FQNEAQ (reference sequence). The length of the CDR3 is 16 residues. The J segment lost 9 bases and the V segment lost 2 bases, leaving 7 bases of the junction unmatched. The chain's CDR3 is CASSLHDRGLGSPLHF. CDR3 nucleotides: TGTGCCAGCAGCTTACATGACAGGGGGCTGGGTTCACCCCTCCACTTT.